The entry that follows covers one T cell receptor (beta chain) sequence. V lost 5 bases and J lost 5, with 15 bases in between. Germline lookup yields CDR1 MNHEY and CDR2 SMNVEV (reference sequence). This CDR3 spans 14 amino acids. Using immunoSEQ multiplex PCR, the repertoire was profiled, and TCRdb retains in-frame clones only, with some absent. This table holds 2.5 million or so clones, over 85% found once. The sample belongs to a study of shared clonotypes between healthy human individuals. V usage is TRBV27 and J usage is TRBJ1-1; maybe TRBD1 (6 bases). The sequenced sample consisted of naive CD4+ T cells sorted from blood. Subset: CD45RA+ positively selected. The TCR sequence derives from a man between 18 and 29 years old in good health. The CDR3, as DNA: TGTGCCAGCAGTCTGGAACGGGGGCGAACTGAAGCTTTCTTT. Translation: CASSLERGRTEAFF.